This T cell receptor (beta chain) emerged from a study of CD8+ T cells in alopecia areata. The wider study: Tofacitinib was taken orally by treated patients, and the dose was 5 to 10 mg twice daily. Study outcomes and limitations: Resident alphabeta T cells of normal skin are also sequenced in scalp samples. Between patients, shared TCR sequences were less clear than in mice. This was possibly due in part to HLA diversity in the patient population.

RNA extraction and reverse transcription yielded cDNA as sequencing template. Generated by immunoSEQ multiplex PCR, the TCRdb table keeps only in-frame clones and is missing some. Among 60,000 to 70,000 clones, under 55% were seen once, and the ten largest hold about a sixth. This clone was picked up a small number of times. The antigen is undetermined. The CDR3 has 12 residues. V was clipped by 5 bases and J by 5 bases, with 7 bases between them. CDR1 and CDR2 (germline): SGHVS, FNYEAQ. The sequence was obtained from a human donor with alopecia areata. The rearrangement joins TRBV7-6 to TRBJ2-1; no reliable D call. Here the sequenced sample was CD8+ T cells sorted from blood, taken at week 0. This chain's CDR3 is CASSLTNNEQFF. The CDR3 DNA reads as TGTGCCAGCAGCCTCACCAACAATGAGCAGTTCTTC.